This T cell receptor (beta chain) comes out of a study of blood T cell repertoires in COVID-19. Measured with immunoSEQ multiplex PCR; TCRdb has only the in-frame clones, and not every one. The sample includes 300,000 to 400,000 clones, around nine tenths of them seen just once. In its sample, this clone was seen once. There are 15 residues in the CDR3. V was pared by 4 bases and J by 6 bases, with 15 bases between. This clonotype was obtained from a woman aged 30 to 39 with acute COVID-19. The chain uses TRBV23-1 and TRBJ1-4; possible D gene TRBD1, 6 bases. TRBV23-1 is identified as an open reading frame with a role that is uncertain. The material sequenced was PBMCs or T cells enriched from blood (not recorded which). CDR3 DNA sequence: TGCGCCAGCAGTCCCCCAGGGGTGCCCTATGAAAAACTGTTTTTT. This encodes CASSPPGVPYEKLFF.